This T cell receptor (beta chain) was identified during a study of cytomegalovirus exposure and HLA in healthy donors. General observations from the study: Previously analyzed data showed that most TCR beta V segments were productive at a frequency of about 87% or about 30%. Accurate predictions that matched the HLA-A and HLA-B alleles of most subjects were reportedly made from TCR beta sequences. Exclusion as indistinguishable affected some V segments, including TRBV6-2 and TRBV6-3.

About this clone: Its specificity is not known.

Per germline, CDR1 MNHEY and CDR2 SVGAGI. J was trimmed by 1 base and V by 7 bases; bases with no gene match: 5. The CDR3 loop spans 15 amino acids. The PCR made use of 60 Vbeta and 13 Jbeta primers. The repertoire was sequenced with immunoSEQ multiplex PCR; TCRdb's copy has only in-frame clones and lacks some. The sample contains 180,000 or so clones, approximately 83% of which appear only once. Sequencing was carried out using PBMCs. V and J are TRBV6-5 and TRBJ2-3; 10 positions agree with TRBD2. The sequence was collected from a man aged 18 to 35 in good health and CMV-seropositive. The CDR3 loop is CASTRAGGGTDTQYF. In DNA, the CDR3 is TGTGCCAGCACAAGAGCGGGGGGGGGCACAGATACGCAGTATTTT.